These T cell receptor beta chains were read from a single sample in a study of shared clonotypes between healthy human individuals. Sequencing was performed with immunoSEQ multiplex PCR; in TCRdb, only in-frame clones are kept and a portion is missing. Of hundreds of thousands of clones in the sample, roughly 95% were seen once. The sample was naive CD8+ T cells sorted from blood. The receptors stem from a woman in her 30s in good health. Each CDR3 is given with its conserved first and last residue. The D gene is left open where the match is weak. Clone size appears in some rows only: once, few, many, or a class for an expanded clone.

TRBV2,NA,TRBJ2-7,NA,14,TGTGCCAGCAGTGAAGTTTCAGGGTTTGTCGAGCAGTACTTC,CASSEVSGFVEQYF
TRBV9,NA,TRBJ1-1,NA,14,TGTGCCAGCAGCGTGTTCAGAAAGAACACTGAAGCTTTCTTT,CASSVFRKNTEAFF
TRBV27,TRBD1,TRBJ1-2,NA,16,TGTGCCAGCAGTTTATCTCCCGGGACAGGGAACTATGGCTACACCTTC,CASSLSPGTGNYGYTF
TRBV28,NA,TRBJ2-6,NA,18,TGTGCCAGCACCCTATTTAGGGACTTCCCCTCTGGGGCCAACGTCCTGACTTTC,CASTLFRDFPSGANVLTF
TRBV19,TRBD1,TRBJ2-7,NA,14,TGTGCCAGTAGTATTCAAGGGACAGGGGACGGGCAGTACTTC,CASSIQGTGDGQYF
TRBV5-6,NA,TRBJ2-2,NA,16,TGTGCCAGCAGCTTGGAAGGGGCGGTGAACACCGGGGAGCTGTTTTTT,CASSLEGAVNTGELFF
TRBV18,NA,TRBJ2-5,NA,16,TGTGCCAGCTCACCGAGGGGTGAAATATTATCAGAGACCCAGTACTTC,CASSPRGEILSETQYF
TRBV5-5,NA,TRBJ2-7,NA,11,TGTGCCAGCAGCTTGGTGGCCGAGCAGTACTTC,CASSLVAEQYF
TRBV10-3,TRBD2,TRBJ2-1,NA,15,TGTGCCATCAGTGAGGTAGCGGGAGAATTCAATGAGCAGTTCTTC,CAISEVAGEFNEQFF
TRBV5-5,NA,TRBJ1-5,few,14,TGTGCCAGCAGCTTGGTGGGCGGAACTCAGCCCCAGCATTTT,CASSLVGGTQPQHF
TRBV19,TRBD1,TRBJ2-7,NA,17,TGTGCCAGTAGTTCCAGACAGGGTGAGACGGGATACTACGAGCAGTACTTC,CASSSRQGETGYYEQYF
TRBV27,TRBD1,TRBJ2-5,once,12,TGTGCCATCGGAGACAGGGTCGAGACCCAGTACTTC,CAIGDRVETQYF
TRBV11-2,TRBD1,TRBJ2-7,NA,15,TGTGCCAGCAGCGCCGGGACAGGGGCATCCTACGAGCAGTACTTC,CASSAGTGASYEQYF
TRBV7-9,TRBD2,TRBJ2-1,NA,16,TGTGCCAGCAGCACGGGACTAGCGGGAGGGAACAATGAGCAGTTCTTC,CASSTGLAGGNNEQFF
TRBV7-6,NA,TRBJ2-1,NA,16,TGTGCCAGCAGCTTATTTCCTTCTGGGGGAGTCGGTGAGCAGTTCTTC,CASSLFPSGGVGEQFF
TRBV11-3,TRBD1,TRBJ2-5,NA,13,TGTGCCAGCTCCGGGACAGACCAAGAGACCCAGTACTTC,CASSGTDQETQYF
TRBV27,NA,TRBJ2-3,NA,15,TGTGCCAGTTCATCAGGGCAGACTAGCACAGATACGCAGTATTTT,CASSSGQTSTDTQYF
TRBV7-6,NA,TRBJ2-7,NA,15,TGTGCCAGCAGCTTAGATCTAGGTAGCTCCTACGAGCAGTACTTC,CASSLDLGSSYEQYF
TRBV4-1,NA,TRBJ2-7,NA,13,TGCGCCAGCAGCCTAGGTACGCTAGTCGAGCAGTACTTC,CASSLGTLVEQYF
TRBV19,TRBD1,TRBJ2-2,NA,15,TGTGCCAGTAGTCACTTGACAGGGGGCACCGGGGAGCTGTTTTTT,CASSHLTGGTGELFF
TRBV7-9,NA,TRBJ2-7,few,11,TGTGCCAGCAGCTTGAGCTACGAGCAGTACTTC,CASSLSYEQYF
TRBV11-2,TRBD1,TRBJ1-4,NA,17,TGTGCCAGCAGCGGAATTGTGACAGGGTTGGTCGACGAAAAACTGTTTTTT,CASSGIVTGLVDEKLFF
TRBV29-1,TRBD2,TRBJ2-1,once,17,TGCAGCGTCAACCTTGGGCTAGCGGGAGGGACAGACAATGAGCAGTTCTTC,CSVNLGLAGGTDNEQFF
TRBV15,NA,TRBJ2-7,NA,14,TGTGCCACCAGCAGAGCCAGCGGAACCTACGAGCAGTACTTC,CATSRASGTYEQYF
TRBV7-9,NA,TRBJ2-2,NA,17,TGTGCCAGCAGCTTAGAATTCCGGGCCGGAGGAAGAGGGGAGCTGTTTTTT,CASSLEFRAGGRGELFF
TRBV28,NA,TRBJ1-2,NA,13,TGTGCCAGCAGTTTATCCTCGGGGGATGGCTACACCTTC,CASSLSSGDGYTF
TRBV27,TRBD1,TRBJ1-2,NA,15,TGTGCCAGCAGTTTAAGGACAGGGTATTGGGATGGCTACACCTTC,CASSLRTGYWDGYTF
TRBV10-3,TRBD2,TRBJ2-1,NA,14,TGTGCCACGGATCAAGCGGGAGCCTACAATGAGCAGTTCTTC,CATDQAGAYNEQFF
TRBV19,TRBD1,TRBJ2-5,NA,14,TGTGCCAGTAGTACTGCCAGGGGGCGGGAGACCCAGTACTTC,CASSTARGRETQYF
TRBV28,TRBD1,TRBJ1-5,NA,14,TGTGCCAGCACAAAACAGGGGGTTTGGCAGCCCCAGCATTTT,CASTKQGVWQPQHF
TRBV7-9,NA,TRBJ2-3,NA,16,TGTGCCAGCAGCCTCTCGATCGGCGGAAGCACAGATACGCAGTATTTT,CASSLSIGGSTDTQYF
TRBV6-5,TRBD2,TRBJ2-1,NA,15,TGTGCCAGCAGTTACGGAGCGGGAGTGGCCAATGAGCAGTTCTTC,CASSYGAGVANEQFF
TRBV27,TRBD2,TRBJ2-7,few,16,TGTGCCAGCAGTCCCCCCCGCCGGGAGGGATCCTACGAGCAGTACTTC,CASSPPRREGSYEQYF
TRBV2,NA,TRBJ2-7,NA,14,TGTGCCAGCAGTGAACCGGGCAGGGATTACGAGCAGTACTTC,CASSEPGRDYEQYF
TRBV15,NA,TRBJ1-2,NA,19,TGTGCCACCAGCAGAGATTTCGCTATTTCATCGCCATTCGACTATGGCTACACCTTC,CATSRDFAISSPFDYGYTF
TRBV13,NA,TRBJ1-2,NA,15,TGTGCCAGCAGCTTAGGGGAAGGCGAATTCTATGGCTACACCTTC,CASSLGEGEFYGYTF
TRBV9,NA,TRBJ1-1,NA,18,TGTGCCAGCAGCGCGATAGAGTCTTCCCGGGACATCAACACTGAAGCTTTCTTT,CASSAIESSRDINTEAFF
TRBV6-4,TRBD1,TRBJ2-7,NA,14,TGTGCCAGCAGCGAGACCGGGACAGGTTACAGGCAGTACTTC,CASSETGTGYRQYF
TRBV18,NA,TRBJ2-2,NA,15,TGTGCCAGCTCACCGGACAATCTACCGGGAGGGGAGCTGTTTTTT,CASSPDNLPGGELFF
TRBV9,NA,TRBJ2-3,NA,14,TGTGCCAGCAGCGTCATTCAGTCCGCCGATACGCAGTATTTT,CASSVIQSADTQYF
TRBV27,NA,TRBJ1-5,NA,15,TGTGCCAGCAGTTTCGCGGGGGGTCGAAATCAGCCCCAGCATTTT,CASSFAGGRNQPQHF
TRBV13,NA,TRBJ2-7,NA,14,TGTGCCAGCAGCTTAACAGGGACGGTCAACGAGCAGTACTTC,CASSLTGTVNEQYF
TRBV10-2,NA,TRBJ2-4,NA,14,TGCGCCAGCAGTGAATCTGTAGCCAAAAACATTCAGTACTTC,CASSESVAKNIQYF
TRBV13,TRBD2,TRBJ2-7,NA,15,TGTGCCAGCAGCGGGCGGACTAGTGGCTCCTACGAGCAGTACTTC,CASSGRTSGSYEQYF
TRBV19,TRBD1,TRBJ1-1,NA,14,TGTGCCAGTAGTACGGGACAGCAGAACACTGAAGCTTTCTTT,CASSTGQQNTEAFF